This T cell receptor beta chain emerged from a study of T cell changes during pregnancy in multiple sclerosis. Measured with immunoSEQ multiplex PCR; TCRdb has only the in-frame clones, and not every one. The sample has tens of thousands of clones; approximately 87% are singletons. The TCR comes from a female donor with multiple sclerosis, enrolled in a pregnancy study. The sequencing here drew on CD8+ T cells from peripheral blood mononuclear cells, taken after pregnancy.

The CDR3: CASSGTSGGPDTQYF. CDR3 DNA sequence: TGTGCCAGCAGTGGGACTAGCGGGGGACCAGATACGCAGTATTTT. The chain carries TRBV6-1 and TRBJ2-3, with 13 bases fitting TRBD2. Germline CDR1 MNHNS, CDR2 SASEGT. Germline trimming cut 4 bases from V and 4 bases from J; bases unmatched to any gene: 2. The CDR3 is made up of 15 amino acids.